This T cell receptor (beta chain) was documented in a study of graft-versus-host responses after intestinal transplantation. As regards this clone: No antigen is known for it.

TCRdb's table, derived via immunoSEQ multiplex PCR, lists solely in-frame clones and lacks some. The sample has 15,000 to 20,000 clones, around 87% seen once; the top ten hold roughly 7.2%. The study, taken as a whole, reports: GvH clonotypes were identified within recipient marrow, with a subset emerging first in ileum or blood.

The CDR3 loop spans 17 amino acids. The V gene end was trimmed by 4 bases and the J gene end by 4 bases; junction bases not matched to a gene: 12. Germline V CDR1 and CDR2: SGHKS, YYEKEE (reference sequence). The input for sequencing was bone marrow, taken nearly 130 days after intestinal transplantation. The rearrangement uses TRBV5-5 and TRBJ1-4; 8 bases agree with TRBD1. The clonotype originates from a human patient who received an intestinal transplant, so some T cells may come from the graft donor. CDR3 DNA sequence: TGTGCCAGCAGCCCCCGCTTTGACAGGGGAGGTAATGAAAAACTGTTTTTT. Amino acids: CASSPRFDRGGNEKLFF.